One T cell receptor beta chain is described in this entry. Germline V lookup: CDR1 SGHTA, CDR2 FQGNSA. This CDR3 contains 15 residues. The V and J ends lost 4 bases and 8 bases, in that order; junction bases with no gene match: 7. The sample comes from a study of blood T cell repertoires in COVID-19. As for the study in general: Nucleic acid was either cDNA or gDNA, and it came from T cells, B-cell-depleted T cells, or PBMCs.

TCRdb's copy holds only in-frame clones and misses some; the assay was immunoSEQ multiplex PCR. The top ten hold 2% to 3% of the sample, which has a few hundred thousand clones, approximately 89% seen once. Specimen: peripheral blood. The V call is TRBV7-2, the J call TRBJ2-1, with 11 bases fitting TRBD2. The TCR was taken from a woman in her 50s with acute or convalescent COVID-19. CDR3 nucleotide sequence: TGTGCCAGCAGCTCAGGACTAGCGGGTAGGGATGAGCAGTTCTTC. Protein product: CASSSGLAGRDEQFF.